These T cell receptor beta chains were read from a single sample in a study of cytomegalovirus exposure and HLA in healthy donors. Here immunoSEQ multiplex PCR was the method, and the copy in TCRdb shows in-frame clones only, minus some. The sample contains under 200,000 clones, 55% to 70% of which appear only once. The sample comprised PBMCs. These receptors all come from a woman in her 40s in good health and CMV-seropositive. The CDR3 runs from the conserved cysteine through the conserved F or W. D genes are given only for firm matches. Rows may omit the clone size; those that give it use once, few, many or a size class.

>TRBV5-1|few|-|TRBJ2-7
CASSFLAGFSYEQYF
TGCGCCAGCAGCTTCTTGGCAGGGTTTTCCTACGAGCAGTACTTC
>TRBV10-3|-|-|TRBJ2-7
CATRRGDGSYEQYF
TGTGCCACGCGTCGGGGCGACGGGAGCTACGAGCAGTACTTC
>TRBV9|-|-|TRBJ2-7
CASSVDQGPYEQYF
TGTGCCAGCAGCGTAGATCAGGGGCCCTACGAGCAGTACTTC
>TRBV19|-|-|TRBJ1-2
CASSMGHSVNYGYTF
TGTGCCAGTAGTATGGGGCACTCGGTGAACTATGGCTACACCTTC
>TRBV7-8|-|-|TRBJ1-1
CASSLDTGNTEAFF
TGTGCCAGCAGCTTAGATACAGGGAACACTGAAGCTTTCTTT
>TRBV5-4|-|-|TRBJ2-5
CASSLVGEETQYF
TGTGCCAGCAGCTTGGTAGGGGAAGAGACCCAGTACTTC
>TRBV5-1|-|-|TRBJ2-7
CASTYRGGEQYF
TGCGCCAGCACCTATAGAGGCGGCGAGCAGTACTTC
>TRBV11-2|few|-|TRBJ2-2
CASSLEAGNTGELFF
TGTGCCAGCAGCTTAGAGGCAGGGAACACCGGGGAGCTGTTTTTT
>TRBV27|-|-|TRBJ2-4
CASSAYRAQNIQYF
TGTGCCAGCAGTGCCTACAGGGCACAAAACATTCAGTACTTC
>TRBV13|-|TRBD2|TRBJ2-5
CASSLGGQGGETQYF
TGTGCCAGCAGCTTAGGCGGGCAGGGAGGGGAGACCCAGTACTTC
>TRBV19|-|-|TRBJ2-5
CASSADFQETQYF
TGTGCCAGTAGCGCGGACTTCCAAGAGACCCAGTACTTC
>TRBV9|few|TRBD1|TRBJ1-2
CASSPVEGTGSYYGYTF
TGTGCCAGCAGCCCGGTAGAGGGGACAGGGAGTTACTATGGCTACACCTTC
>TRBV5-4|few|-|TRBJ1-1
CASSSPVGGEGEAFF
TGTGCCAGCAGTTCCCCGGTGGGAGGGGAAGGTGAAGCTTTCTTT
>TRBV5-1|-|TRBD1|TRBJ2-2
CASSPIQGTGELFF
TGCGCCAGCAGCCCAATACAGGGGACCGGGGAGCTGTTTTTT
>TRBV11-3|-|-|TRBJ2-7
CASSLRGTYEQYF
TGTGCCAGCAGCTTACGCGGTACCTACGAGCAGTACTTC
>TRBV2|once|TRBD1|TRBJ2-1
CASSVQGAPKGTQFF
TGTGCCAGCAGTGTACAGGGGGCCCCAAAGGGGACGCAGTTCTTC
>TRBV2|-|-|TRBJ1-2
CASIQDHYGYPF
TGTGCCAGCATACAGGATCACTATGGCTACCCCTTC
>TRBV5-1|few|TRBD2|TRBJ2-7
CASSQGLEVVEQYF
TGCGCCAGCAGCCAGGGACTAGAAGTCGTCGAGCAGTACTTC